The 16 T cell receptor beta chains reported below all come from one sample, sequenced in a study of control samples from healthy donors and cancer patients. Some clones are missing from TCRdb's copy, which holds only in-frame ones; the method was immunoSEQ multiplex PCR. Counted here are some 150,000 clones, about 95% occurring once; the ten biggest clones make up 11% to 15%. The sample was PBMCs. These receptor sequences come from a man between 60 and 75 years old with colorectal cancer.

The chain couples TRBV27 to TRBJ1-5; D is unclear. The germline V gene encodes CDR1 MNHEY and CDR2 SMNVEV (reference sequence). The ends were cut back, 4 bases at V and 1 base at J, with 8 bases in the middle. The CDR3 has 14 residues. The CDR3 coding sequence is TGTGCCAGCAGTTCCTTCTGGAGCAATCAGCCCCAGCATTTT. Translating it yields CASSSFWSNQPQHF.

The CDR3, as DNA: TGTGCCAGCAGCTTGCATCAGGGGAAGGCGACAGATACGCAGTATTTT. Translating gives CASSLHQGKATDTQYF. V usage is TRBV11-2 and J usage is TRBJ2-3; a possible D gene is TRBD1 (6 bases). The CDR3 spans 16 residues. The germline CDR1 and CDR2 sequences are SGHAT and FQNNGV. V gave up 3 bases and J gave up 3 bases, with 16 bases separating them.

The chain employs TRBV3-1 (or the pseudogene TRBV3-2) and TRBJ2-3, with a weak D call TRBD1 (6 bases). In germline, CDR1 is LGHDT, CDR2 YNNKEL (reference sequence). CDR3 length equals 14 residues. The V gene lost 4 bases and the J gene lost 5 bases, with 13 bases spanning the gap. Written as DNA, the CDR3 is TGTGCCAGCAGCCCCAGGGGTTCCAGAGATACGCAGTATTTT. Residues: CASSPRGSRDTQYF.

The V gene is TRBV6-5, the J gene TRBJ1-2; D uncertain. The CDR3 contains 15 residues. CDR1 is MNHEY and CDR2 is SVGAGI in the germline V gene. The V end was cut by 0 bases, the J end by 5 bases, with 13 bases between. The chain's CDR3 is CASSYSSTPIYGYTF. In DNA form, the CDR3 reads TGTGCCAGCAGTTACTCTTCCACCCCGATTTATGGCTACACCTTC.

The chain combines TRBV4-2 with TRBJ2-4; TRBD2 is a possible D gene (5 bases). Germline CDR1 LGHNA, CDR2 YNFKEQ. V gave up 4 bases and J gave up 5 bases, with 15 bases separating them. The CDR3 covers 15 residues. CDR3 sequence: CASSLTSYAENIQYF. The CDR3 DNA is TGTGCCAGCAGCCTCACTAGTTACGCGGAAAACATTCAGTACTTC.

This CDR3 reads CAWSKGLGQPFYGYTF. The CDR3 DNA sequence: TGTGCCTGGAGTAAAGGACTTGGGCAGCCATTCTATGGCTACACCTTC. The rearrangement uses TRBV30 and TRBJ1-2; D gene ambiguous. CDR1 is GTSNPN and CDR2 is SVGIG in the germline V gene (reference sequence). The CDR3 is 16 amino acids. With 2 bases removed from V and 4 bases from J, the gap between germline ends came to 20 bases.

This chain joins TRBV5-1 and TRBJ2-5; tentative D call: TRBD2 (6 bases). The V end lost 3 bases, the J end lost 1 base, and 28 bases lay between the germline ends. The CDR3 totals 20 residues. The germline CDR1 and CDR2 sequences are SGHRS and YFSETQ. CDR3 protein: CASSWPRRETEPYPQETQYF. For the CDR3, the DNA is TGCGCCAGCAGCTGGCCCCGGAGGGAGACGGAACCCTACCCCCAAGAGACCCAGTACTTC.

This clone was seen once. This rearrangement joins TRBV30 to TRBJ1-2; no reliable D call. This CDR3 comprises 12 residues. From germline, CDR1 is GTSNPN and CDR2 SVGIG (reference sequence). The ends were cut back, 5 bases at V and 5 bases at J, with 12 bases in the middle. CDR3 bases: TGTGCCTGGGACTTCCTAGGGTATGGCTACACCTTC. It yields the protein CAWDFLGYGYTF.

This sequence joins TRBV11-2 and TRBJ1-5; D may be TRBD1 (5 bases). Trimming took off 5 bases at V and 3 bases at J, with 17 bases between the two ends. The CDR3 contains 16 residues. CDR1 is SGHAT, CDR2 FQNNGV, per germline. This CDR3 is CASSQGGKGDNQPQHF. CDR3 sequence (DNA): TGTGCCAGCAGCCAGGGTGGAAAGGGAGACAATCAGCCCCAGCATTTT.

The rearrangement links TRBV5-4 to TRBJ2-2; D is undetermined. The CDR3 runs to 13 residues. V was shortened by 6 bases and J by 5 bases, with 11 bases between the two germline ends. From germline, CDR1 is SGHNT and CDR2 YYREEE (reference sequence). The CDR3 region is CASNTLGTGELFF. Written as DNA, the CDR3 is TGTGCCAGCAATACTCTAGGAACCGGGGAGCTGTTTTTT.

V gene TRBV11-2 combines with J gene TRBJ2-3; 7 bases fit TRBD1. The length of the CDR3 is 15 residues. The ends lost 5 bases at V and 0 bases at J; junction bases unmatched: 5. Germline CDR1 SGHAT, CDR2 FQNNGV. CDR3 loop: CASSQGQLSTDTQYF. The CDR3, as DNA: TGTGCCAGCAGCCAGGGACAGCTTAGCACAGATACGCAGTATTTT.

The genes are TRBV6-5 and TRBJ2-1, with D possibly matching TRBD2 (6 bases). The CDR3 covers 15 residues. Germline V gene lookup returns CDR1 MNHEY and CDR2 SVGAGI. The V gene lost 5 bases and the J gene lost 4 bases, with 15 bases spanning the gap. The CDR3 here is CASSPDMGGYNEQFF. The CDR3, as DNA: TGTGCCAGCAGTCCCGACATGGGGGGTTACAATGAGCAGTTCTTC.

The chain employs TRBV27 and TRBJ1-2; 10 bases are a match to TRBD1. The V gene end was trimmed by 0 bases and the J gene end by 5 bases; junction bases not matched to a gene: 6. Germline loops: CDR1 MNHEY, CDR2 SMNVEV (reference sequence). This CDR3 region has 16 residues. The CDR3 sequence: CASSLSGTGDRYGYTF. CDR3 DNA sequence: TGTGCCAGCAGTTTATCAGGGACAGGGGATCGGTATGGCTACACCTTC.

The chain employs TRBV5-1 and TRBJ1-2; no clear D. Per the germline V gene, CDR1 is SGHRS and CDR2 is YFSETQ. This CDR3 contains 13 residues. Trimming took off 0 bases at V and 1 base at J, with 4 bases between the two ends. In nucleotides, the CDR3 is TGCGCCAGCAGCTTGGGGGATAACTATGGCTACACCTTC. Translating gives CASSLGDNYGYTF.

This clone was detected once. J is TRBJ2-3 and V is TRBV3-1 (or the pseudogene TRBV3-2); D is ambiguous. The CDR3 is made up of 11 amino acids. Germline CDR1 is LGHDT and CDR2 is YNNKEL (reference sequence). Trimming removed 3 bases at V and 6 bases at J, with 4 bases between. The CDR3 DNA reads TGTGCCAGCAGCCAGGGGGATACGCAGTATTTT. It yields the protein CASSQGDTQYF.

Written as DNA, the CDR3 is TGTGCCAGCGAGAACGGGGCTAATGAAAAACTGTTTTTT. Its protein is CASENGANEKLFF. The V call is TRBV6-6, the J call TRBJ1-4; no definite D call. V was pared by 8 bases and J by 3 bases, with 10 bases between. The CDR3 has 13 amino acids. Per the germline V gene, CDR1 is MNHNY and CDR2 is SVGAGI (reference sequence).